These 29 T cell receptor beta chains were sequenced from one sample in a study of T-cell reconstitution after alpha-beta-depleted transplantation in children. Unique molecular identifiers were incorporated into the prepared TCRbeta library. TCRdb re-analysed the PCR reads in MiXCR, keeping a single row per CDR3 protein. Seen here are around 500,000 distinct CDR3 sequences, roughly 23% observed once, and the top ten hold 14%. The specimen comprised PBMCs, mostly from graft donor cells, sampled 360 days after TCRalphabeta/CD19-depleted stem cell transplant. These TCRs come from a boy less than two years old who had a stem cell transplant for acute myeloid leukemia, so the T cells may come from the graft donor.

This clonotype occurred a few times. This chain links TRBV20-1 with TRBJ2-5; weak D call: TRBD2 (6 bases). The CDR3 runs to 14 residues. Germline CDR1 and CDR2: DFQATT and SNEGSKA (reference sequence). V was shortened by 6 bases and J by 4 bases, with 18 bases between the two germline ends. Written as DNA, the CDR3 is TGCAGTGCCCCCCGGCGGGACGTTAGAGAGACCCAGTACTTC. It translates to CSAPRRDVRETQYF.

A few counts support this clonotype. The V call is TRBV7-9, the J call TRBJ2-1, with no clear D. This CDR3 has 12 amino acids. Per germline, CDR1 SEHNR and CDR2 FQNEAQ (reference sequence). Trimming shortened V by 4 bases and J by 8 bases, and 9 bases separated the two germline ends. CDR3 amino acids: CASSSPKDEQFF. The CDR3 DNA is TGTGCCAGCAGCTCTCCGAAGGATGAGCAGTTCTTC.

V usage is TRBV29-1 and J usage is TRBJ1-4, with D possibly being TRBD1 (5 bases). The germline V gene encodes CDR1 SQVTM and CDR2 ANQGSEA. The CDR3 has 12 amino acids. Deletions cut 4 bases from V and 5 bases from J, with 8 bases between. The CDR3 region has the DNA TGCAGCGTTGGCGGGGGGAATGAAAAACTGTTTTTT. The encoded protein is CSVGGGNEKLFF.

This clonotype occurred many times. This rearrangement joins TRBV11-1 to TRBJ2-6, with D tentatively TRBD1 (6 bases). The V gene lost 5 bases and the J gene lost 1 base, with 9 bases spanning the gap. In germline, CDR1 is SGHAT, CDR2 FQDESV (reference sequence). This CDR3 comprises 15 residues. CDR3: CASSPTGSGANVLTF. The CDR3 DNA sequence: TGTGCCAGCAGCCCCACAGGGTCTGGGGCCAACGTCCTGACTTTC.

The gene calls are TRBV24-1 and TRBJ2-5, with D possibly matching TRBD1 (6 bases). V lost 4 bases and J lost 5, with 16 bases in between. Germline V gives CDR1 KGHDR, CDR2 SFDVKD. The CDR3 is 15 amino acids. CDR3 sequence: CATSDRQVRSETQYF. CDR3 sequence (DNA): TGTGCCACCAGTGACCGACAGGTCCGCTCGGAGACCCAGTACTTC.

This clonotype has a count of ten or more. CDR3 sequence reads: CSARITGPNYGYTF. The DNA of the CDR3 is TGCAGTGCTAGGATTACAGGGCCCAACTATGGCTACACCTTC. The J gene is TRBJ1-2, the V gene TRBV20-1, with a weak D call TRBD1 (6 bases). Trimming left V 3 bases short and J 2 bases short, with 13 bases between. The CDR3 runs to 14 residues. CDR1 and CDR2 from the germline V gene are DFQATT and SNEGSKA (reference sequence).

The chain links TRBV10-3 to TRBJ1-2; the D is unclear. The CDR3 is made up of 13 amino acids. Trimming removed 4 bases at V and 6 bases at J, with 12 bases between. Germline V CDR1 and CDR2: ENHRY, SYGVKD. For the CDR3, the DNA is TGTGCCATCAGTGTAGACGGAGCTAATGGCTACACCTTC. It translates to CAISVDGANGYTF.

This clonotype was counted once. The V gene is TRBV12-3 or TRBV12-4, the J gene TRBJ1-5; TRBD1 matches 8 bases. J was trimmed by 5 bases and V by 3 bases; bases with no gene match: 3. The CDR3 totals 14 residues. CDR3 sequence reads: CASSLRQGHQPQHF. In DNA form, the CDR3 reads TGTGCCAGCAGTTTGCGACAGGGGCATCAGCCCCAGCATTTT.

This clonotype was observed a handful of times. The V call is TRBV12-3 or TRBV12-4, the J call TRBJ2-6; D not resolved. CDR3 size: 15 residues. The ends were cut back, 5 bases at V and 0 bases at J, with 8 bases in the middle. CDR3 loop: CASSPSLSGANVLTF. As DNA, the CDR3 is TGTGCCAGCAGTCCGAGCCTCTCTGGGGCCAACGTCCTGACTTTC.

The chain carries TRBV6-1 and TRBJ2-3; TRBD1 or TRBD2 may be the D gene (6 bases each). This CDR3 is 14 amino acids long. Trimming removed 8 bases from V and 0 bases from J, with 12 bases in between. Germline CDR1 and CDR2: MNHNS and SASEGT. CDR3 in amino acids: CASRGLTSTDTQYF. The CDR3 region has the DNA TGTGCCAGCCGGGGGCTTACTAGCACAGATACGCAGTATTTT.

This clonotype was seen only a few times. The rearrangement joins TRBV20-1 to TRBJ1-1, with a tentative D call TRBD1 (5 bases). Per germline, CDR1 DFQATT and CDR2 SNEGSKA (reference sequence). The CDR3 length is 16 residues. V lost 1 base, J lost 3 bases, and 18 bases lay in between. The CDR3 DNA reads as TGCAGTGCTAGAGGGGCCCGGGGGGAATGGGACACTGAAGCTTTCTTT. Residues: CSARGARGEWDTEAFF.

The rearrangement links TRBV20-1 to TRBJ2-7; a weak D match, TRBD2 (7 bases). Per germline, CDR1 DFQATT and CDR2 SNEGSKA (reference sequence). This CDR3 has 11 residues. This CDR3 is CGAGASYEQYV. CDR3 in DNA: TGCGGGGCGGGGGCATCCTACGAGCAGTACGTC.

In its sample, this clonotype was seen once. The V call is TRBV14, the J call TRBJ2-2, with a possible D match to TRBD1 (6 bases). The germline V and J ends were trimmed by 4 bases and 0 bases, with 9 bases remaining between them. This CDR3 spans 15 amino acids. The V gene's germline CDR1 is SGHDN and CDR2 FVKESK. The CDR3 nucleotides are TGTGCCAGCAGCCCACAGGGACCGAACACCGGGGAGCTGTTTTTT. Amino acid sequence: CASSPQGPNTGELFF.

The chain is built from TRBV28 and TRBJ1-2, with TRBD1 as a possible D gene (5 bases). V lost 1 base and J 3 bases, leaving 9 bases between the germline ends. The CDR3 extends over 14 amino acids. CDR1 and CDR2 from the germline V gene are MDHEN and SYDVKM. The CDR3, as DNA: TGTGCCAGCAGTTTATCCCGGGGGTACTATGGCTACACCTTC. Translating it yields CASSLSRGYYGYTF.

The CDR3 spells CASSPPRGTQYF. The CDR3 bases are TGTGCCAGCAGTCCACCCAGGGGTACGCAGTATTTT. The J gene is TRBJ2-3, the V gene TRBV12-3 or TRBV12-4; tentative D call: TRBD1 (6 bases). There are 12 residues in the CDR3. V lost 5 bases, J lost 8 bases, and 11 bases lay in between.

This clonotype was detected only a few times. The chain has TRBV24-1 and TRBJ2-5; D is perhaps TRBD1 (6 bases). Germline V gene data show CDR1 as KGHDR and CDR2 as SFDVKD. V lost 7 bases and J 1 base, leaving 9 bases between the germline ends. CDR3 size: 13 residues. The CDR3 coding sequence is TGTGCCACCAGCCTGACAGGCCAAGAGACCCAGTACTTC. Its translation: CATSLTGQETQYF.

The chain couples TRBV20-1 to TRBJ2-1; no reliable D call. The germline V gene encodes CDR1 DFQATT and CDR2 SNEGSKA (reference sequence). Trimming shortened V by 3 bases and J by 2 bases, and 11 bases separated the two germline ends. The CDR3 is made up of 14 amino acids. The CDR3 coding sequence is TGCAGTGCTAGCCTCGGAGCGCCCTACAATGAGCAGTTCTTC. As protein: CSASLGAPYNEQFF.

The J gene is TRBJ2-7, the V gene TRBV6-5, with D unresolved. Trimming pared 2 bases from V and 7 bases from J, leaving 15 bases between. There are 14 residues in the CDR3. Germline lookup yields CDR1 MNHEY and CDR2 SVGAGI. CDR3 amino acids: CASSYIRGVGEQYF. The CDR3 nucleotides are TGTGCCAGCAGTTACATCCGTGGGGTTGGTGAGCAGTACTTC.

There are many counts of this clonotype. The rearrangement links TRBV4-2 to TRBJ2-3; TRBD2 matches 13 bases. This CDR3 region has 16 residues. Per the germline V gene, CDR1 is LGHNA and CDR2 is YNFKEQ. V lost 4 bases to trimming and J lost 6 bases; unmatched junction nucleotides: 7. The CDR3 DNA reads TGTGCCAGCAGCCCGCGGACTAGCGGGGGCCTGGATACGCAGTATTTT. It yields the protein CASSPRTSGGLDTQYF.

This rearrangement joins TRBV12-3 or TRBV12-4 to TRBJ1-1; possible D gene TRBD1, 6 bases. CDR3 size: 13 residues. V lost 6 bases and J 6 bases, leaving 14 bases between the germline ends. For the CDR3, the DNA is TGTGCCAGCAGAACCCGGGACATTCCTGAAGCTTTCTTT. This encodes CASRTRDIPEAFF.

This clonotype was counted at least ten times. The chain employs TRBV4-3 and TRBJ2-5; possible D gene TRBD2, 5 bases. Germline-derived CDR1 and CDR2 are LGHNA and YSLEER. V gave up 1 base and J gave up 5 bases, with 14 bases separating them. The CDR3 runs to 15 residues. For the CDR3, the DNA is TGCGCCAGCAGCCAAGTCCCCGGGTCGGGGGAGACCCAGTACTTC. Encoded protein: CASSQVPGSGETQYF.

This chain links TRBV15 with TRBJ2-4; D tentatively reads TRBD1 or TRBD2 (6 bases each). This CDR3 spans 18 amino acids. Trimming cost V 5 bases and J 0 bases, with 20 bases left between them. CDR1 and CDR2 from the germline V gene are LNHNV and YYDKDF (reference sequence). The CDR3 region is CATSPPGGRGLAKNIQYF. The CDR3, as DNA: TGTGCCACCAGCCCCCCAGGTGGCAGGGGACTAGCCAAAAACATTCAGTACTTC.

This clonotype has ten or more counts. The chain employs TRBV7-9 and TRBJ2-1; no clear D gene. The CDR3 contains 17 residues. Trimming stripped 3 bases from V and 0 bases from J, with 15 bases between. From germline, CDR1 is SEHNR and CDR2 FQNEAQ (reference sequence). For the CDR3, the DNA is TGTGCCAGCAGCTTTCTCTTGGTGGGAAGCTCCTACAATGAGCAGTTCTTC. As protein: CASSFLLVGSSYNEQFF. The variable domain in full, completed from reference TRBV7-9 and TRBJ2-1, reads DTGVSQNPRHKITKRGQNVTFRCDPISEHNRLYWYRQTLGQGPEFLTYFQNEAQLEKSRLLSDRFSAERPKGSFSTLEIQRTEQGDSAMYLCASSFLLVGSSYNEQFFGPGTRLTVL.

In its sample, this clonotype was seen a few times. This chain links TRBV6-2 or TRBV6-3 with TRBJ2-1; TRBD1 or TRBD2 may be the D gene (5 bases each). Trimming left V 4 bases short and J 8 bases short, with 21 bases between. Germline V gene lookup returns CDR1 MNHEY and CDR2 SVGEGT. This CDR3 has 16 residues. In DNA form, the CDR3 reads TGTGCCAGCAGTTCTGTCTACCGGGACCCCTCGGATGAGCAGTTCTTC. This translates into CASSSVYRDPSDEQFF.

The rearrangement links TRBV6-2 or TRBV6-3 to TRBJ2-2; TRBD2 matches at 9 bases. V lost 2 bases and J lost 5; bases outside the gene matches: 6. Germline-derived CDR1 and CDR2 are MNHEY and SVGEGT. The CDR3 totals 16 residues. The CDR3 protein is CASSYRAGGPTGELFF. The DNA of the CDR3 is TGTGCCAGCAGTTACCGGGCGGGGGGGCCAACCGGGGAGCTGTTTTTT.

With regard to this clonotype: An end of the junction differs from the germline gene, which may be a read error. CDR3 loop: CASSSLMTGYNKQFF. The DNA of the CDR3 is TGCGCCAGCAGCTCCCTAATGACGGGCTACAATAAGCAGTTCTTC. This sequence joins TRBV4-3 and TRBJ2-1; D uncertain. The CDR3 has 15 amino acids. CDR1 and CDR2 from the germline V gene are LGHNA and YSLEER.

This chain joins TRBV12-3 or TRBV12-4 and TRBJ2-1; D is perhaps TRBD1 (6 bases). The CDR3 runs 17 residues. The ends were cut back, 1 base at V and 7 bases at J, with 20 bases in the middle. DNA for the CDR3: TGTGCCAGCAGTTTAGTAGTGGGACACGAGGTGGGAAATGAGCAGTTCTTC. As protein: CASSLVVGHEVGNEQFF.

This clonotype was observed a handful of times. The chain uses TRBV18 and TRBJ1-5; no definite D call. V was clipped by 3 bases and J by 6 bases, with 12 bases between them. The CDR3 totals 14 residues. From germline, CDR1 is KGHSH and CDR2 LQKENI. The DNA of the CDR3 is TGTGCCAGCTCACCTGAGGGAGGGATTCAGCCCCAGCATTTT. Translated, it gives CASSPEGGIQPQHF. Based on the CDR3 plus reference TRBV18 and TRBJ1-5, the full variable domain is NAGVMQNPRHLVRRRGQEARLRCSPMKGHSHVYWYRQLPEEGLKFMVYLQKENIIDESGMPKERFSAEFPKEGPSILRIQQVVRGDSAAYFCASSPEGGIQPQHFGDGTRLSIL.

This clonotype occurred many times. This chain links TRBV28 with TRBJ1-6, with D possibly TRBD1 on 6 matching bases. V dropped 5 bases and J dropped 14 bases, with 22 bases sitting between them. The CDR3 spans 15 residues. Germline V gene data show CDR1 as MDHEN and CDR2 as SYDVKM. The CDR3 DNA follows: TGTGCCAGCAGTACCTGGGGGCCCTCAATGAAGGCCCTCCACTTT. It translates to CASSTWGPSMKALHF. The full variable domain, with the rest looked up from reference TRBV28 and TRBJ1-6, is DVKVTQSSRYLVKRTGEKVFLECVQDMDHENMFWYRQDPGLGLRLIYFSYDVKMKEKGDIPEGYSVSREKKERFSLILESASTNQTSMYLCASSTWGPSMKALHFGNGTRLTVT.